This entry concerns a single T cell receptor (beta chain). Sequenced by immunoSEQ multiplex PCR; TCRdb stores in-frame clones only, minus some. The data hold roughly 110,000 clones, with about 82% observed a single time. J was trimmed by 6 bases and V by 5 bases; bases with no gene match: 6. The CDR3 is made up of 13 amino acids. This sample is drawn from a study of blood T cell repertoires in COVID-19. The rearrangement uses TRBV12-3 or TRBV12-4 and TRBJ2-5, with 7 bases matching TRBD2. The sequenced sample was peripheral blood. The receptor's source is a man older than 75 with COVID-19, enrolled during active disease. The CDR3 DNA sequence: TGTGCCAGCAGTCCCCTAGCGGAGAAGACCCAGTACTTC. Its protein is CASSPLAEKTQYF.